The following is a T cell receptor beta chain sequence with its context. Antigen unknown. The data belong to a study of T cell responses to AZD1222 COVID-19 vaccine. Study summary: The study pooled second doses at about 4 or about 12 weeks. Study-wide results and caveats: At baseline, just a handful of AZD1222 recipients tested seropositive. Regions 160-218 and 743-854 dominated among vaccine-associated CD4 TCRs spanning spike.

Method: immunoSEQ multiplex PCR; TCRdb's copy keeps in-frame clones and lacks some. This sample has around 130,000 clones; more than 80% occur once, and the top ten carry 5.4%. This TCR was recovered from an adult in good health. The sequences come from peripheral blood, collected on day 0 of AZD1222 vaccination.

The CDR3 spells CASTQPGQGSGGYTF. The CDR3 nucleotides read TGTGCCAGCACCCAACCGGGACAGGGGTCAGGAGGCTACACCTTC. The chain carries TRBV6-5 and TRBJ1-2; 10 bases fit TRBD1. The CDR3 runs 15 residues. With V trimmed by 7 bases and J by 8 bases, 13 bases remained unmatched. Per germline, CDR1 MNHEY and CDR2 SVGAGI.